The TCR beta chain described here comes from a study of blood T cell repertoires in COVID-19. Overall study: Samples came from the United States, Italy and Spain, spanning acute and convalescent COVID-19. Sources were T cells, B-cell-depleted T cells, or PBMCs; the material itself was cDNA or gDNA.

The CDR3 sequence is 15 residues long. With V trimmed by 3 bases and J by 1 base, 0 bases remained unmatched. Germline-derived CDR1 and CDR2 are PRHDT and FYEKMQ (reference sequence). The repertoire was sequenced with immunoSEQ multiplex PCR; TCRdb's copy has only in-frame clones and lacks some. Of under 300,000 clones in the sample, about 83% were seen once. Comments on this clone: Other DNA sequences from this sample encode an identical CDR3 as well.

The V gene is TRBV13, the J gene TRBJ2-3; TRBD2 matches 11 bases. The specimen was peripheral blood. The receptor was isolated from a man aged 50 to 59 with acute or convalescent COVID-19. The CDR3 loop reads CASSLGLAGTDTQYF. Written as DNA, the CDR3 is TGTGCCAGCAGCTTGGGACTAGCGGGCACAGATACGCAGTATTTT.